This TCR beta chain was recorded in a study of blood T cell repertoires in COVID-19. Study background: Collection of acute and convalescent COVID-19 samples took place in the United States, Italy and Spain. PBMCs, B-cell-depleted T cells, or T cells were the source of the cDNA or gDNA that made up the material.

In the original analysis: Reference gene primers were amplified, and this amplification served to estimate nucleated cell counts. TCRdb's table, derived via immunoSEQ multiplex PCR, lists solely in-frame clones and lacks some. V, J and clone size reflect that table, while D and trimming were determined from the DNA. The sample lists about 54,000 clones, over 80% occurring once. Sequences were obtained from peripheral blood. This sequence was found in a human donor in a cohort sampled during active COVID-19.

The CDR3 coding sequence is TGTGCCAGCAGCCAAGAGGACTGGGAGAGTGGCTACACCTTC. The encoded protein is CASSQEDWESGYTF. The chain couples TRBV3-1 (or the pseudogene TRBV3-2) to TRBJ1-2; no clear D gene. V gave up 0 bases and J gave up 7 bases, with 12 bases separating them. Germline V gene sequence: CDR1 LGHDT, CDR2 YNNKEL (reference sequence). The CDR3 is made up of 14 amino acids.